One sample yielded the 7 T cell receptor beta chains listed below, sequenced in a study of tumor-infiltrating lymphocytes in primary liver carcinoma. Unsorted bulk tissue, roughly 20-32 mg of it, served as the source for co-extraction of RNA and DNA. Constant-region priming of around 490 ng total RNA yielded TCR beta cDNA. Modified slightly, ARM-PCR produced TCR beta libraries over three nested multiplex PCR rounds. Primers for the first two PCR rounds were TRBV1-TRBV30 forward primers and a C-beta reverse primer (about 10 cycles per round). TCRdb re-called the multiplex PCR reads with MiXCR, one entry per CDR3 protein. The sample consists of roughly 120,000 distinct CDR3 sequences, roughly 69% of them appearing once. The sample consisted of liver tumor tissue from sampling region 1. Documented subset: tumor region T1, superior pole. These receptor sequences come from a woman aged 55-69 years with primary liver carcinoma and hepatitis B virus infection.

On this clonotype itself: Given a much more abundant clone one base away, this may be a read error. The CDR3 protein is CANSWGGSNQPQHF. CDR3 DNA: TGTGCCAACAGCTGGGGGGGTAGCAATCAGCCCCAGCATTTT. V usage is TRBV12-3 or TRBV12-4 and J usage is TRBJ1-5; maybe TRBD1 (5 bases). The CDR3 length is 14 residues. V gave up 10 bases and J gave up 0 bases, with 13 bases separating them.

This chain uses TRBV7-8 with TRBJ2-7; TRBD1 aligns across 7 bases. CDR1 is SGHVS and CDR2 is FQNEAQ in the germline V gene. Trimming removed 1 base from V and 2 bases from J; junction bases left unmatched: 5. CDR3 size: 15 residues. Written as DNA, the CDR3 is TGTGCCAGCAGCTTAGGGCCACAGGGGACCTACGAGCAGTACTTC. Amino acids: CASSLGPQGTYEQYF. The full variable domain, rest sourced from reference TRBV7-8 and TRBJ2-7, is GAGVSQSPRYKVAKRGQDVALRCDPISGHVSLFWYQQALGQGPEFLTYFQNEAQLDKSGLPSDRFFAERPEGSVSTLKIQRTQQEDSAVYLCASSLGPQGTYEQYFGPGTRLTVT.

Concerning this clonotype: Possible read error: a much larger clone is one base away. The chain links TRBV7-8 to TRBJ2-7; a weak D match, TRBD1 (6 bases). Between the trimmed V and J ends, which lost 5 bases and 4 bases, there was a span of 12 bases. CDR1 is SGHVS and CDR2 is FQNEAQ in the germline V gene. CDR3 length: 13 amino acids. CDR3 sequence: CASSNRASYEQYF. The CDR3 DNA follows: TGTGCCAGCAGCAACAGGGCCTCATACGAGCAGTACTTC.

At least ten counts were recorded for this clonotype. The CDR3 here is CASSSQRYNSPLHF. For the CDR3, the DNA is TGTGCCAGCAGTTCCCAGCGCTATAATTCACCCCTCCACTTT. The chain couples TRBV6-5 to TRBJ1-6; D gene ambiguous. The V gene's germline CDR1 is MNHEY and CDR2 SVGAGI. The CDR3 is 14 amino acids. V was cut by 4 bases and J by 3 bases, with 7 bases left in between.

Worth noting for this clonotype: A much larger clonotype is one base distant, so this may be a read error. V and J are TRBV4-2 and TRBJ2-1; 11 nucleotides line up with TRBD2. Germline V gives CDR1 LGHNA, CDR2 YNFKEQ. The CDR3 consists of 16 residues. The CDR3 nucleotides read TGTGCCAGCAGCCAACCGGGACTAGCGGATCGGAATGAGCAGCTCTTC. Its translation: CASSQPGLADRNEQLF.

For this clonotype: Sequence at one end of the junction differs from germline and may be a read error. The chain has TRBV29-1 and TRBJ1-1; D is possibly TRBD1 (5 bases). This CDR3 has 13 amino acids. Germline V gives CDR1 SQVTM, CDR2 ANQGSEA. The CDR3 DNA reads TGCAGCACGACCCAGGGCATGAACACGGAAGCTTTCTTT. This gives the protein CSTTQGMNTEAFF.

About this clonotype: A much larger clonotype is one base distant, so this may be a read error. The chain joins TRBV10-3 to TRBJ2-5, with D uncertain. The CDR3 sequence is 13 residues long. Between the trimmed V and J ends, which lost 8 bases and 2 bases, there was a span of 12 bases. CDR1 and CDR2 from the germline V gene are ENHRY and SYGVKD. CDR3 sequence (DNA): TGTGCCATCGGTGTTCGGTTACAAGAGACCCAGTACTTC. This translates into CAIGVRLQETQYF.